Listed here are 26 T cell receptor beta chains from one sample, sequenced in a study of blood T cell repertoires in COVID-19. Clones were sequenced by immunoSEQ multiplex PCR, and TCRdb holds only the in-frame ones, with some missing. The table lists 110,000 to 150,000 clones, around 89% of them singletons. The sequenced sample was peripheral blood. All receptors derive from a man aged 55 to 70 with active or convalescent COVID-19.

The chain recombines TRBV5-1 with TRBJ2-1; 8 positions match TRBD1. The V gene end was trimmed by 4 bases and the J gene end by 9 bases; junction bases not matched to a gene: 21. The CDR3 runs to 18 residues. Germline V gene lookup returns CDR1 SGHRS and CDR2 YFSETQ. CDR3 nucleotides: TGCGCCAGCAGCACAGGACAGGGAAAGGGATCCCTACAAGGTGAGCAGTTCTTC. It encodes CASSTGQGKGSLQGEQFF. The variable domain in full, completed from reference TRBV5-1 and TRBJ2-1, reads KAGVTQTPRYLIKTRGQQVTLSCSPISGHRSVSWYQQTPGQGLQFLFEYFSETQRNKGNFPGRFSGRQFSNSRSEMNVSTLELGDSALYLCASSTGQGKGSLQGEQFFGPGTRLTVL.

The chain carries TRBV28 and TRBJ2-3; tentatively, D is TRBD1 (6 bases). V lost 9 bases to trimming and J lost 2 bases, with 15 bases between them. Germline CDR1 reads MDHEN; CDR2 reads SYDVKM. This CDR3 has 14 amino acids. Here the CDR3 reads CASSAQGNTDTQYF. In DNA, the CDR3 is TGTGCCAGTAGTGCCCAGGGGAACACAGATACGCAGTATTTT.

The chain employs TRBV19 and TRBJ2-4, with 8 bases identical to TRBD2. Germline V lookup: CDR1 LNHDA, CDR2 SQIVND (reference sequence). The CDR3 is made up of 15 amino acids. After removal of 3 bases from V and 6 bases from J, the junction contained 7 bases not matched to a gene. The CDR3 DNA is TGTGCCAGTAGTATCGGGCCCGGGGGGGGAAACATTCAGTACTTC. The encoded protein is CASSIGPGGGNIQYF.

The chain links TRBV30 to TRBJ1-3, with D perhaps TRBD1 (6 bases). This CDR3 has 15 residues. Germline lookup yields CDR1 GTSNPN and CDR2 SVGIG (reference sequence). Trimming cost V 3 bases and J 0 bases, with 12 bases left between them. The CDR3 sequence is CAWRGQSSSGNTIYF. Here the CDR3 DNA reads TGTGCCTGGAGAGGACAGTCGAGCTCTGGAAACACCATATATTTT.

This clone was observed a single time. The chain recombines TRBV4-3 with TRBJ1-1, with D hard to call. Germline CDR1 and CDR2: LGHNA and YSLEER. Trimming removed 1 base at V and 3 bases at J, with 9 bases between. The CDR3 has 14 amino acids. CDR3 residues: CASSQGSADTEAFF. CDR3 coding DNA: TGCGCCAGCAGCCAAGGATCAGCGGACACTGAAGCTTTCTTT.

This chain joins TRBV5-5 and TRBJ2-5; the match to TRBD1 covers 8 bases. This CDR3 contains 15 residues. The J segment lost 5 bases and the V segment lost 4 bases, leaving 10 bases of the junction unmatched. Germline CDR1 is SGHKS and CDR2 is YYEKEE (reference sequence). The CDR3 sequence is CASSQLRTGRETQYF. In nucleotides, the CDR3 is TGTGCCAGCAGCCAGCTAAGGACAGGGCGGGAGACCCAGTACTTC.

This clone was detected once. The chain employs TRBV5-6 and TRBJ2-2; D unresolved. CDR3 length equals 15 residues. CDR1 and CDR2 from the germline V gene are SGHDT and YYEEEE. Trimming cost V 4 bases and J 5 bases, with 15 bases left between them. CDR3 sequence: CASSTIRVRTGELFF. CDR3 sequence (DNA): TGTGCCAGCAGCACCATTCGGGTCCGTACCGGGGAGCTGTTTTTT.

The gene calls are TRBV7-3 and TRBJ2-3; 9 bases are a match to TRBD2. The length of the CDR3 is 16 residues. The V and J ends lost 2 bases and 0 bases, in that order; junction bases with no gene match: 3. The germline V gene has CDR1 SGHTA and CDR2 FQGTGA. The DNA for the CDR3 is TGTGCCAGCAGCTTAGCGGGGGGGCTTAGCACAGATACGCAGTATTTT. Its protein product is CASSLAGGLSTDTQYF.

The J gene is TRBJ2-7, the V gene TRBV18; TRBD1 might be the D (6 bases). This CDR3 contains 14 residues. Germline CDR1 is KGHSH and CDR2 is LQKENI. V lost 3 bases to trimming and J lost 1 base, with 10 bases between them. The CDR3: CASSPDSLSYEQYF. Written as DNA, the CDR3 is TGTGCCAGCTCACCGGACAGTTTATCCTACGAGCAGTACTTC.

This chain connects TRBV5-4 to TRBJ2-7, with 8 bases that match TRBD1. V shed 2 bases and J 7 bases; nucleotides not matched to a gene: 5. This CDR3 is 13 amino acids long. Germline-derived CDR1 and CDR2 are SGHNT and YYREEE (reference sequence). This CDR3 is CASSFAGGNEQYF. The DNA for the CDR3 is TGTGCCAGCAGCTTTGCAGGGGGCAATGAGCAGTACTTC. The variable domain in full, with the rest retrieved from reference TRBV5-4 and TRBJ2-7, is ETGVTQSPTHLIKTRGQQVTLRCSSQSGHNTVSWYQQALGQGPQFIFQYYREEENGRGNFPPRFSGLQFPNYSSELNVNALELDDSALYLCASSFAGGNEQYFGPGTRLTVT.

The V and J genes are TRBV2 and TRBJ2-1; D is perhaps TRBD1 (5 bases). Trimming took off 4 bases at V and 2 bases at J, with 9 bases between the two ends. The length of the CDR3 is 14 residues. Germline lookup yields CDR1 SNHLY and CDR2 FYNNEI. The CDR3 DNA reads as TGTGCCAGCAGTGGGACAATCACCTACAATGAGCAGTTCTTC. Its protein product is CASSGTITYNEQFF.

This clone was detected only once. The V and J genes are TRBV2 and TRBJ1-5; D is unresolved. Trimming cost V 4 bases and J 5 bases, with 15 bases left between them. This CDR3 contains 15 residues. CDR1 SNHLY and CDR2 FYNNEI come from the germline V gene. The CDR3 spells CASSARSVGDQPQHF. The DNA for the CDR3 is TGTGCCAGCAGTGCCAGGAGCGTCGGGGATCAGCCCCAGCATTTT.

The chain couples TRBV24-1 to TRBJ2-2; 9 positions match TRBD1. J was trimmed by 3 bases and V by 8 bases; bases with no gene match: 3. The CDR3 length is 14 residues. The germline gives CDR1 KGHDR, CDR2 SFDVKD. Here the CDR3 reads CATKGQGYTGELFF. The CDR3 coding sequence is TGTGCCACCAAGGGACAGGGCTACACCGGGGAGCTGTTTTTT.

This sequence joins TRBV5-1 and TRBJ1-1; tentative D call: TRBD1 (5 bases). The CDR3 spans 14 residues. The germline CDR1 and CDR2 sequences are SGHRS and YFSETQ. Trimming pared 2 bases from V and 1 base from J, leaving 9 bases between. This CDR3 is CASSFRGENTEAFF. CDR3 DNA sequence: TGCGCCAGCAGCTTTCGGGGGGAGAACACTGAAGCTTTCTTT.

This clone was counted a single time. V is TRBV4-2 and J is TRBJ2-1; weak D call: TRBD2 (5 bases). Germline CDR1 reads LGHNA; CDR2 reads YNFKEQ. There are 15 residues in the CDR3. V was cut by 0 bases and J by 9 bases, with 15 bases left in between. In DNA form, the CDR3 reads TGTGCCAGCAGCCAAGAGGGTCAGAGGGTAAGTGAGCAGTTCTTC. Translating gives CASSQEGQRVSEQFF.

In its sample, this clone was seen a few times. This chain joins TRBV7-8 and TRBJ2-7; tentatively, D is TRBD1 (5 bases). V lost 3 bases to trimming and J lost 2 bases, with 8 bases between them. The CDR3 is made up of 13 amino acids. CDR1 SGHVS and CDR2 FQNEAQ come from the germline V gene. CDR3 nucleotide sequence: TGTGCCAGCAGCTTGGCAGGGACCTACGAGCAGTACTTC. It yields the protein CASSLAGTYEQYF.

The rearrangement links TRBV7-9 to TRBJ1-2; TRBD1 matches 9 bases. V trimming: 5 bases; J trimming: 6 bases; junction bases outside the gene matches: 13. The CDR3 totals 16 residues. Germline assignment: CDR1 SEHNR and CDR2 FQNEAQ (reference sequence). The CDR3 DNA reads TGTGCCAGCAGCCCTAGGCTACGGACAGGGGCCGATGGCTACACCTTC. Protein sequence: CASSPRLRTGADGYTF.

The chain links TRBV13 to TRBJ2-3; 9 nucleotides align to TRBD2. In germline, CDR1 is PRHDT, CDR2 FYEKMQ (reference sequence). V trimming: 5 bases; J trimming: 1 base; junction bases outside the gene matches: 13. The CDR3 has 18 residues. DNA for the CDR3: TGTGCCAGCAGCGGGGGGATGCGGGAGGGCCATGGCACAGATACGCAGTATTTT. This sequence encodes CASSGGMREGHGTDTQYF.

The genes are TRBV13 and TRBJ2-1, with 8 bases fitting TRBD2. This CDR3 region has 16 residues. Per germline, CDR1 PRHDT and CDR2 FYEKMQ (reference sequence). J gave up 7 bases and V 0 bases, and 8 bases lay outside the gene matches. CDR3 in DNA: TGTGCCAGCAGCTTAGGACCACGGGAGGGTTTTAATGAGCAGTTCTTC. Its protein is CASSLGPREGFNEQFF.

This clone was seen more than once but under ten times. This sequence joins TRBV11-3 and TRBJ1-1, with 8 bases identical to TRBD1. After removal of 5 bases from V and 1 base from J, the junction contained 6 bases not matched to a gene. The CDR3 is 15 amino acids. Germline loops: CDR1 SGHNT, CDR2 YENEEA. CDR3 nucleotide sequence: TGTGCCAGCAGCGCCCAGGGGGCCTCGAACACTGAAGCTTTCTTT. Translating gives CASSAQGASNTEAFF.

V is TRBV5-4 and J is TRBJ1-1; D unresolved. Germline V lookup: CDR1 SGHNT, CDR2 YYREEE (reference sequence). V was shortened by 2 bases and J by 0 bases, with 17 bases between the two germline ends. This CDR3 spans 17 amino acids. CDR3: CASSLGEGRAVNTEAFF. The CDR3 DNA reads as TGTGCCAGCAGCTTAGGAGAGGGAAGAGCTGTGAACACTGAAGCTTTCTTT.

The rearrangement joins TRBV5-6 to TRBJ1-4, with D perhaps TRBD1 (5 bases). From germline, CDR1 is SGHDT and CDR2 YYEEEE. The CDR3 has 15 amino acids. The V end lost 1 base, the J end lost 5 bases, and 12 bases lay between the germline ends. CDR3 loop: CASSLRFGGNEKLFF. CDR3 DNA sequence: TGTGCCAGCAGCTTGAGATTTGGGGGGAATGAAAAACTGTTTTTT. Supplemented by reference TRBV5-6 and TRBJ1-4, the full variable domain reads DAGVTQSPTHLIKTRGQQVTLRCSPKSGHDTVSWYQQALGQGPQFIFQYYEEEERQRGNFPDRFSGHQFPNYSSELNVNALLLGDSALYLCASSLRFGGNEKLFFGSGTQLSVL.

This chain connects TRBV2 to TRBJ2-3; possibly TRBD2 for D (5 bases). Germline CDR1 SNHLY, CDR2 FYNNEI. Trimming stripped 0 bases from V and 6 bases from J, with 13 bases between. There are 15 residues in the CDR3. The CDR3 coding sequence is TGTGCCAGCAGTGAAGCGCGGGCGGCCCCTGATACGCAGTATTTT. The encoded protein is CASSEARAAPDTQYF. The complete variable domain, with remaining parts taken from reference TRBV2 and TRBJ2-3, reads EPEVTQTPSHQVTQMGQEVILRCVPISNHLYFYWYRQILGQKVEFLVSFYNNEISEKSEIFDDQFSVERPDGSNFTLKIRSTKLEDSAMYFCASSEARAAPDTQYFGPGTRLTVL.

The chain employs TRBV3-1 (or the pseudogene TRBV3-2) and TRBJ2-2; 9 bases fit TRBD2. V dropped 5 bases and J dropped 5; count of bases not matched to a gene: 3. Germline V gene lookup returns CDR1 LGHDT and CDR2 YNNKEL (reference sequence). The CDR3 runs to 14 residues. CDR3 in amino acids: CASSSGLATGELFF. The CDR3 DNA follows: TGTGCCAGCAGCTCCGGACTAGCGACCGGGGAGCTGTTTTTT.

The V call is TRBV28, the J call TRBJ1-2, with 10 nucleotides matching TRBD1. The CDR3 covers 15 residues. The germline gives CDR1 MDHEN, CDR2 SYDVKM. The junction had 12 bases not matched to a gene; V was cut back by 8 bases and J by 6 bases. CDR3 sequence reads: CASVRSGTGADGYTF. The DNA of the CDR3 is TGTGCCAGCGTGAGATCCGGGACAGGGGCGGATGGCTACACCTTC.

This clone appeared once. The CDR3 DNA follows: TGTGCCAGCAGCCAAGAGGGGGGTGGAAACACCATATATTTT. Protein sequence: CASSQEGGGNTIYF. The V and J genes are TRBV3-1 (or the pseudogene TRBV3-2) and TRBJ1-3, with D tentatively TRBD1 (5 bases). The CDR3 has 14 residues. Looked up from germline, CDR1 is LGHDT and CDR2 is YNNKEL (reference sequence). The V and J ends lost 0 bases and 3 bases respectively, with 6 bases between them.